The 24 T cell receptor beta chains below come from one sample, sequenced in a study of blood T cell repertoires in COVID-19. TCRdb's copy holds only in-frame clones and misses some; the assay was immunoSEQ multiplex PCR. The sample lists 190,000 or so clones, more than 75% seen once, with less than 3% in the top ten. Sequencing was done on a sample of peripheral blood. All receptors derive from a man aged 35-49 years with active or convalescent COVID-19.

The CDR3 DNA reads TGTGCCAGCAGCGACCGGACTAGCGGGGGGCCTACCTACGAGCAGTACTTC. It yields the protein CASSDRTSGGPTYEQYF. The chain recombines TRBV13 with TRBJ2-7, with 14 bases that match TRBD2. The CDR3 loop spans 17 amino acids. Trimming at V came to 5 bases and at J to 2 bases, leaving 8 bases not matched to a gene. In germline, CDR1 is PRHDT, CDR2 FYEKMQ (reference sequence).

The chain employs TRBV20-1 and TRBJ2-3, with TRBD2 matching 9 bases. CDR3 length equals 16 residues. V gave up 3 bases and J gave up 1 base; unmatched junction bases: 8. Germline CDR1 DFQATT, CDR2 SNEGSKA (reference sequence). CDR3 bases: TGCAGTGCTAGTGATGGGTTAGCGGGGGGCACAGATACGCAGTATTTT. It encodes CSASDGLAGGTDTQYF.

The chain recombines TRBV5-1 with TRBJ1-2, with 9 bases that match TRBD1. Germline V gives CDR1 SGHRS, CDR2 YFSETQ. Trimming took 0 bases from V and 4 from J; bases not matched to a gene: 1. This CDR3 contains 14 residues. CDR3 region: CASSLGDRVYGYTF. In nucleotides, the CDR3 is TGCGCCAGCAGCTTGGGGGACAGGGTCTATGGCTACACCTTC.

The chain links TRBV4-1 to TRBJ2-7, with TRBD2 identical over 13 bases. Germline-derived CDR1 and CDR2 are MGHRA and YSYEKL. The CDR3 covers 17 residues. Trimming removed 1 base from V and 4 bases from J; junction bases left unmatched: 7. CDR3 sequence (DNA): TGCGCCAGCAGCCAAGGTCCGGGACTAGCGGGGCGGTACGAGCAGTACTTC. It translates to CASSQGPGLAGRYEQYF.

In the case of this clone: In the same sample, other DNA sequences code for this CDR3. CDR3 loop: CASSYGGGQPQHF. The CDR3 nucleotides read TGTGCCAGCAGTTACGGGGGCGGTCAGCCCCAGCATTTT. This rearrangement joins TRBV6-2 or TRBV6-3 to TRBJ1-5; tentatively, D is TRBD1 (6 bases). V gave up 2 bases and J gave up 6 bases, with 8 bases separating them. The germline CDR1 and CDR2 sequences are MNHEY and SVGEGT. This CDR3 spans 13 amino acids.

This sequence joins TRBV7-9 and TRBJ2-3; 9 bases line up with TRBD1. The V gene's germline CDR1 is SEHNR and CDR2 FQNEAQ (reference sequence). Trimming removed 6 bases from V and 2 bases from J; junction bases left unmatched: 6. The CDR3 is 15 residues long. CDR3 amino acids: CASSFRQGVTDTQYF. CDR3 nucleotide sequence: TGTGCCAGCAGTTTTCGACAGGGGGTCACAGATACGCAGTATTTT.

The gene calls are TRBV5-1 and TRBJ1-3, with unresolved D. The CDR3 extends over 15 amino acids. Germline values: CDR1 SGHRS, CDR2 YFSETQ. V shed 0 bases and J shed 4 bases, with 11 bases lying between them. CDR3 DNA sequence: TGCGCCAGCAGCTTGGGTTCGGGGAGAGGAAACACCATATATTTT. Protein sequence: CASSLGSGRGNTIYF. The whole variable domain, remainder taken from reference TRBV5-1 and TRBJ1-3, is KAGVTQTPRYLIKTRGQQVTLSCSPISGHRSVSWYQQTPGQGLQFLFEYFSETQRNKGNFPGRFSGRQFSNSRSEMNVSTLELGDSALYLCASSLGSGRGNTIYFGEGSWLTVV.

The rearrangement joins TRBV5-1 to TRBJ2-2, with a possible D match to TRBD2 (6 bases). V was shortened by 4 bases and J by 3 bases, with 13 bases between the two germline ends. Germline CDR1 and CDR2: SGHRS and YFSETQ. This CDR3 has 15 amino acids. The CDR3 loop is CASSRGTEDTGELFF. CDR3 in DNA: TGCGCCAGCAGCCGGGGGACGGAAGACACCGGGGAGCTGTTTTTT.

This clone appeared a few times. The chain combines TRBV18 with TRBJ1-1, with 8 bases lining up with TRBD1. V lost 8 bases and J lost 3; bases outside the gene matches: 2. This CDR3 has 12 amino acids. From germline, CDR1 is KGHSH and CDR2 LQKENI. The CDR3 loop is CASKTGDTEAFF. CDR3 sequence (DNA): TGTGCCAGCAAGACAGGGGACACTGAAGCTTTCTTT.

The chain is built from TRBV19 and TRBJ2-1; a possible D gene is TRBD1 (6 bases). CDR1 and CDR2 from the germline V gene are LNHDA and SQIVND (reference sequence). The CDR3 spans 14 residues. V was cut by 5 bases and J by 6 bases, with 14 bases left in between. The CDR3 protein is CASSAWTASNEQFF. The DNA for the CDR3 is TGTGCCAGTAGTGCCTGGACAGCCTCCAATGAGCAGTTCTTC.

The rearrangement links TRBV28 to TRBJ2-7; D is possibly TRBD1 (6 bases). The CDR3 totals 13 residues. V dropped 7 bases and J dropped 6 bases, with 16 bases sitting between them. CDR1 and CDR2 (germline): MDHEN, SYDVKM. This CDR3 reads CASIQGSGGEQYF. The CDR3 nucleotides read TGTGCCAGCATCCAGGGGTCTGGGGGCGAGCAGTACTTC.

The chain is built from TRBV4-2 and TRBJ1-3; TRBD1 matches 8 bases. V lost 5 bases and J lost 0; bases outside the gene matches: 6. Germline CDR1 LGHNA, CDR2 YNFKEQ. The CDR3 is 16 amino acids. The CDR3 DNA reads TGTGCCAGCAGCATCACAGGGGGGGACTCTGGAAACACCATATATTTT. It yields the protein CASSITGGDSGNTIYF.

This clone was seen only a few times. J is TRBJ2-3 and V is TRBV7-8, with 7 bases fitting TRBD2. V dropped 7 bases and J dropped 1; count of bases not matched to a gene: 2. CDR3 length: 13 residues. Per germline, CDR1 SGHVS and CDR2 FQNEAQ. CDR3: CASKRGRTDTQYF. Written as DNA, the CDR3 is TGTGCCAGCAAGCGGGGCCGCACAGATACGCAGTATTTT.

The J gene is TRBJ1-5, the V gene TRBV6-5; D unresolved. V was clipped by 0 bases and J by 1 base, with 10 bases between them. Germline V lookup: CDR1 MNHEY, CDR2 SVGAGI. The CDR3 spans 16 residues. The CDR3 sequence is CASSYSRAGSNQPQHF. CDR3 sequence (DNA): TGTGCCAGCAGTTACTCGAGGGCGGGGAGCAATCAGCCCCAGCATTTT.

V and J are TRBV12-3 or TRBV12-4 and TRBJ1-4, with TRBD1 as a possible D gene (5 bases). The length of the CDR3 is 13 residues. Deletions cut 3 bases from V and 7 bases from J, with 9 bases between. The CDR3 sequence is CASSFGGSEKLFF. CDR3 nucleotides: TGTGCCAGCAGTTTTGGGGGGAGTGAAAAACTGTTTTTT.

The chain is built from TRBV4-2 and TRBJ1-1, with D perhaps TRBD1 (5 bases). The V end was cut by 7 bases, the J end by 2 bases, with 17 bases between. Germline V gene data show CDR1 as LGHNA and CDR2 as YNFKEQ. The CDR3 runs to 15 residues. CDR3 coding DNA: TGTGCCAGCACCCATTCCGGGGGGGGAAACACTGAAGCTTTCTTT. This sequence encodes CASTHSGGGNTEAFF.

In this sample, this clone turned up a few times. This chain uses TRBV15 with TRBJ2-7; perhaps TRBD1 as D (5 bases). Germline V gene sequence: CDR1 LNHNV, CDR2 YYDKDF (reference sequence). The CDR3 sequence is 14 residues long. Trimming removed 3 bases from V and 2 bases from J, with 11 bases in between. For the CDR3, the DNA is TGTGCCACCAGCAGCCGAGACAGAGCCTACGAGCAGTACTTC. Its protein product is CATSSRDRAYEQYF.

CDR3 protein: CATSRDFWLAGATDTQYF. The CDR3 nucleotides are TGTGCCACCAGCAGAGATTTTTGGCTAGCGGGGGCCACAGATACGCAGTATTTT. V is TRBV15 and J is TRBJ2-3, with TRBD2 matching over 10 bases. The CDR3 spans 18 residues. In germline, CDR1 is LNHNV, CDR2 YYDKDF (reference sequence). Unmatched junction bases numbered 8, after V lost 0 bases and J lost 2 bases.

This chain uses TRBV29-1 with TRBJ1-1, with a tentative D call TRBD1 (6 bases). Germline loops: CDR1 SQVTM, CDR2 ANQGSEA. This CDR3 has 14 amino acids. The V end lost 6 bases, the J end lost 7 bases, and 21 bases lay between the germline ends. Written as DNA, the CDR3 is TGCAGCGTCCCGTACCCGGGACAACGAGATGAAGCTTTCTTT. Its protein product is CSVPYPGQRDEAFF.

The J gene is TRBJ1-1, the V gene TRBV10-3; D is uncertain. V lost 10 bases to trimming and J lost 0 bases, with 12 bases between them. CDR3 size: 13 residues. Germline CDR1 is ENHRY and CDR2 is SYGVKD. CDR3 amino acids: CATGEEMNTEAFF. The CDR3, as DNA: TGTGCCACCGGGGAGGAGATGAACACTGAAGCTTTCTTT.

V usage is TRBV2 and J usage is TRBJ1-1; D is unresolved. Germline V lookup: CDR1 SNHLY, CDR2 FYNNEI. This CDR3 region has 16 residues. V was clipped by 7 bases and J by 2 bases, with 20 bases between them. Here the CDR3 reads CASTKGRGTRNTEAFF. CDR3 coding DNA: TGTGCCAGCACCAAGGGTCGGGGTACGAGAAACACTGAAGCTTTCTTT.

This clone was recorded only once. The chain carries TRBV12-3 or TRBV12-4 and TRBJ2-3, with TRBD2 as a possible D gene (5 bases). V shed 0 bases and J shed 13 bases, with 11 bases lying between them. This CDR3 spans 12 amino acids. DNA of the CDR3: TGTGCCAGCAGTTTAGCGCGGCGGGTGGAGTATTTT. It is translated as CASSLARRVEYF.

The V and J genes are TRBV7-9 and TRBJ2-5; 8 bases are shared with TRBD2. The CDR3 consists of 13 residues. V shed 5 bases, J shed 7 bases, and the junction held 6 bases outside the gene matches. Germline V gene lookup returns CDR1 SEHNR and CDR2 FQNEAQ (reference sequence). The CDR3 loop is CASSKGLDGTQYF. The DNA of the CDR3 is TGTGCCAGCAGCAAGGGACTAGATGGGACCCAGTACTTC.

This chain joins TRBV25-1 and TRBJ1-1, with a weak D call TRBD1 (5 bases). The CDR3 has 15 amino acids. The V end was cut by 4 bases, the J end by 6 bases, with 18 bases between. Germline-derived CDR1 and CDR2 are MGHDK and SYGVNS. As DNA, the CDR3 is TGTGCCAGCAGTGTCAATTCCGGGGGAATCGCTGAAGCTTTCTTT. Translated: CASSVNSGGIAEAFF.